The next 9 T cell receptor beta chains were all read from a single sample in a study of OX40 agonist ivuxolimab in advanced cancers. The method was immunoSEQ multiplex PCR; TCRdb's version includes in-frame clones alone and lacks a portion of them. The sample lists roughly 100,000 clones, 85% to 95% occurring once. The sample consisted of CD4+ or CD8+ T cells sorted from blood, taken in a trial of the OX40 agonist ivuxolimab. Receptor source: an adult with an advanced solid tumor such as melanoma, head and neck, liver or kidney cancer.

This clone was counted once. The chain joins TRBV9 to TRBJ1-1, with 7 bases matching TRBD1. CDR3 length equals 15 residues. Trimming took 3 bases from V and 3 from J; bases not matched to a gene: 8. The germline gives CDR1 SGDLS, CDR2 YYNGEE. In DNA form, the CDR3 reads TGTGCCAGCAGCGCGAACAGGGGATGGGACACTGAAGCTTTCTTT. It yields the protein CASSANRGWDTEAFF.

This chain links TRBV30 with TRBJ1-1; tentatively, D is TRBD1 (5 bases). Germline CDR1 reads GTSNPN; CDR2 reads SVGIG (reference sequence). V gave up 6 bases and J gave up 0 bases, with 14 bases separating them. This CDR3 comprises 14 residues. The CDR3 protein is CACALAGMNTEAFF. The CDR3 DNA sequence: TGTGCCTGCGCCTTGGCAGGGATGAACACTGAAGCTTTCTTT.

The chain joins TRBV7-2 to TRBJ2-1, with TRBD2 as a possible D gene (5 bases). V dropped 4 bases and J dropped 9 bases, with 7 bases sitting between them. Germline assignment: CDR1 SGHTA and CDR2 FQGNSA. This CDR3 region has 11 residues. The CDR3 spells CASSYSAEQFF. In DNA, the CDR3 is TGTGCCAGCAGCTATAGCGCTGAGCAGTTCTTC.

This clone is a singleton in its sample. The chain carries TRBV9 and TRBJ2-3, with 7 nucleotides matching TRBD2. The CDR3 is 14 amino acids. CDR1 is SGDLS and CDR2 is YYNGEE in the germline V gene. V shed 0 bases and J 9 bases; nucleotides not matched to a gene: 7. The CDR3 DNA reads TGTGCCAGCAGCGTAGCTCTAGCGGAAGGGACGCAGTATTTT. Its protein is CASSVALAEGTQYF.

The chain uses TRBV30 and TRBJ1-5; D ambiguous. V gave up 3 bases and J gave up 1 base, with 4 bases separating them. CDR3 length: 12 amino acids. Germline V gene data show CDR1 as GTSNPN and CDR2 as SVGIG (reference sequence). The CDR3 protein is CAWSRSNQPQHF. CDR3 coding DNA: TGTGCCTGGAGCAGGAGCAATCAGCCCCAGCATTTT.

This clone was detected only a few times. CDR3 in DNA: TGTGCCAGCAGCTTGGCTAGCACAGATACGCAGTATTTT. Protein product: CASSLASTDTQYF. This chain connects TRBV5-4 to TRBJ2-3; no reliable D call. V was clipped by 0 bases and J by 0 bases, with 2 bases between them. Germline V gene lookup returns CDR1 SGHNT and CDR2 YYREEE (reference sequence). This CDR3 is built from 13 residues. Filled out from reference TRBV5-4 and TRBJ2-3, the complete variable domain reads ETGVTQSPTHLIKTRGQQVTLRCSSQSGHNTVSWYQQALGQGPQFIFQYYREEENGRGNFPPRFSGLQFPNYSSELNVNALELDDSALYLCASSLASTDTQYFGPGTRLTVL.

The chain combines TRBV4-3 with TRBJ2-7; 9 bases match TRBD1. The length of the CDR3 is 16 residues. The J segment lost 2 bases and the V segment lost 2 bases, leaving 7 bases of the junction unmatched. Per the germline V gene, CDR1 is LGHNA and CDR2 is YSLEER. CDR3: CASSQYTGGETYEQYF. The DNA for the CDR3 is TGCGCCAGCAGCCAATATACAGGGGGCGAAACCTACGAGCAGTACTTC.

V gene TRBV5-4 combines with J gene TRBJ2-1, with 10 nucleotides matching TRBD2. Germline CDR1 is SGHNT and CDR2 is YYREEE (reference sequence). With V trimmed by 3 bases and J by 6 bases, 6 bases remained unmatched. CDR3 length: 15 residues. As DNA, the CDR3 is TGTGCCAGCAGCTCCGCTAGCGGGGGTTTCAATGAGCAGTTCTTC. It encodes CASSSASGGFNEQFF.

This clone was counted between two and nine times. The rearrangement joins TRBV30 to TRBJ2-7; 7 bases fit TRBD2. Trimming took 5 bases from V and 0 from J; bases not matched to a gene: 10. Per germline, CDR1 GTSNPN and CDR2 SVGIG (reference sequence). This CDR3 has 15 residues. The CDR3 coding sequence is TGTGCCTGGGATTCAAAGCGGGGCAACTCCTACGAGCAGTACTTC. It is translated as CAWDSKRGNSYEQYF.